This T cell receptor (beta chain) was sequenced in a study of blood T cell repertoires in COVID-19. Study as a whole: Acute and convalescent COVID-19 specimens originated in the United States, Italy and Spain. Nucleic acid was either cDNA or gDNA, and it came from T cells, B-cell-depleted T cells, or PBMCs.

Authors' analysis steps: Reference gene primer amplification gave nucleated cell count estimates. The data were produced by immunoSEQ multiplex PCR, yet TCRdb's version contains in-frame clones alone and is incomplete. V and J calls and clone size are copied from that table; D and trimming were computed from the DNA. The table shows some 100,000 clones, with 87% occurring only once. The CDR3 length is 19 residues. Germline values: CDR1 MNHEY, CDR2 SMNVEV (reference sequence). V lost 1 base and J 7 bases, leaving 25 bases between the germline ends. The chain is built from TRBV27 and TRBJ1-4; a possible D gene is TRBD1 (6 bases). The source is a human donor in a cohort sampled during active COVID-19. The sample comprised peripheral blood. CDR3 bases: TGTGCCAGCAGTTTATTGGGGACAACAAAAGGGGTATATGGTGAAAAACTGTTTTTT. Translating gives CASSLLGTTKGVYGEKLFF.